The 6 T cell receptor beta chains listed next were all sequenced from one sample in a study of OX40 agonist ivuxolimab in advanced cancers. Method: immunoSEQ multiplex PCR; TCRdb's copy keeps in-frame clones and lacks some. The repertoire has 65,000 to 90,000 clones, around 90% of them found once; the top ten carry more than 0.45%. The specimen was CD4+ or CD8+ T cells sorted from blood, collected in a trial of the OX40 agonist ivuxolimab. The receptors shown here come from an adult with an advanced solid tumor such as melanoma, head and neck, liver or kidney cancer.

This chain connects TRBV19 to TRBJ2-1; 8 bases map to TRBD2. The CDR3 spans 14 residues. Germline V gene sequence: CDR1 LNHDA, CDR2 SQIVND (reference sequence). The V segment lost 9 bases and the J segment 5 bases; nucleotides outside the gene matches: 9. The CDR3 protein is CASFDPGLDNEQFF. The CDR3 DNA follows: TGTGCCAGCTTTGATCCGGGACTAGACAATGAGCAGTTCTTC.

The chain is built from TRBV29-1 and TRBJ1-6; 8 positions agree with TRBD1. CDR1 and CDR2 from the germline V gene are SQVTM and ANQGSEA. Trimming took 7 bases from V and 7 from J; bases not matched to a gene: 6. The CDR3 extends over 13 amino acids. The CDR3 here is CSAGQGGNSPLHF. The CDR3, as DNA: TGCAGCGCCGGACAGGGTGGCAATTCACCCCTCCACTTT.

This clone was observed a handful of times. CDR3 nucleotide sequence: TGCGCCAGCAGCCCTTGGGGGGGAGCGGATCAGCCCCAGCATTTT. Protein: CASSPWGGADQPQHF. The chain has TRBV5-1 and TRBJ1-5; a possible D gene is TRBD1 (5 bases). The germline CDR1 and CDR2 sequences are SGHRS and YFSETQ. The CDR3 runs to 15 residues. V gave up 4 bases and J gave up 5 bases, with 16 bases separating them.

The chain recombines TRBV15 with TRBJ1-1; D uncertain. This CDR3 comprises 14 residues. Germline CDR1 reads LNHNV; CDR2 reads YYDKDF (reference sequence). V dropped 5 bases and J dropped 0 bases, with 10 bases sitting between them. The CDR3 nucleotides read TGTGCCACCAGCCCAAGAGCGTTGAACACTGAAGCTTTCTTT. Translated, it gives CATSPRALNTEAFF.

CDR3 amino acids: CASSFYGTSVSYNEQFF. The CDR3 bases are TGCGCCAGCAGCTTTTATGGGACTAGCGTCTCCTACAATGAGCAGTTCTTC. The chain links TRBV5-1 to TRBJ2-1; the match to TRBD2 covers 10 bases. V lost 2 bases to trimming and J lost 0 bases; unmatched junction nucleotides: 5. There are 17 residues in the CDR3. Per germline, CDR1 SGHRS and CDR2 YFSETQ.

The DNA of the CDR3 is TGTGCCAGCAGCTTACTGGCGGGAGGGAATGAGCAGTTCTTC. Protein sequence: CASSLLAGGNEQFF. The chain couples TRBV7-3 to TRBJ2-1, with 9 bases matching TRBD2. The germline V gene has CDR1 SGHTA and CDR2 FQGTGA. Trimming at V came to 2 bases and at J to 7 bases, leaving 3 bases not matched to a gene. This CDR3 comprises 14 residues. The variable domain in full, completed from reference TRBV7-3 and TRBJ2-1, reads GAGVSQTPSNKVTEKGKYVELRCDPISGHTALYWYRQSLGQGPEFLIYFQGTGAADDSGLPNDRFFAVRPEGSVSTLKIQRTERGDSAVYLCASSLLAGGNEQFFGPGTRLTVL.